Reported below is one TCR beta chain. No antigen is known for it. The record originates from a study of blood T cells in healthy people across ages. The study, taken as a whole, reports: Observed TCR beta diversity per million T cells went down as age went up. This fall followed a roughly linear course with age.

In germline, CDR1 is MDHEN, CDR2 SYDVKM. With 5 bases clipped from V and 0 bases from J, the junction kept 4 bases outside the gene matches. This CDR3 region has 17 residues. Sample-barcoded 5' priming and a J-beta primer mix drove a second PCR of 7 to 11 cycles. TCRdb re-derived calls from the 5' RACE reads in MiXCR, one entry per CDR3 protein. Among roughly 930,000 distinct CDR3 sequences listed, about 44% were seen once. The rearrangement uses TRBV28 and TRBJ2-6, with 10 bases that match TRBD1. Sequencing was performed on blood. The sequence was obtained from a man aged 30 to 39 in good health. In DNA form, the CDR3 reads TGTGCCAGCAGTCGGACAGGGGGGTACTCTGGGGCCAACGTCCTGACTTTC. The encoded protein is CASSRTGGYSGANVLTF.